This T cell receptor beta chain was sequenced in a study of blood T cell repertoires in COVID-19. As originally analysed: Amplified reference gene primers provided the basis for estimating nucleated cell counts. Measured with immunoSEQ multiplex PCR; TCRdb has only the in-frame clones, and not every one. V and J calls plus clone size are reproduced from that table; the DNA served to infer D and trimming. The profile shows about 200,000 clones, 70% to 90% of them singletons. This CDR3 is built from 14 residues. Germline V lookup: CDR1 SGDLS, CDR2 YYNGEE. Deletions cut 2 bases from V and 2 bases from J, with 5 bases between.

Sequences were obtained from peripheral blood. The chain employs TRBV9 and TRBJ2-6; TRBD2 might be the D (5 bases). The sequence derives from a man between 60 and 75 years old with active or convalescent COVID-19. CDR3 nucleotides: TGTGCCAGCAGCGTCGGGGCTGGGGCCAACGTCCTGACTTTC. It yields the protein CASSVGAGANVLTF.